This T cell receptor beta chain was sequenced during a study of T cell responses to AZD1222 COVID-19 vaccine. Study summary: Second-dose schedules of about 4 or about 12 weeks were combined. Study-wide points: Clonal diversity was possibly underestimated; the donors were predominantly white British and more often female. Mapped onto spike, vaccine-associated CD4 TCRs spanned it and were dominant at 160-218 and 743-854.

Here immunoSEQ multiplex PCR was the method, and the copy in TCRdb shows in-frame clones only, minus some. The sample includes 95,000 to 100,000 clones, 70% to 90% of them seen just once. V shed 8 bases and J 6 bases; nucleotides not matched to a gene: 18. CDR3 length equals 16 residues. CDR1 is SNHLY, CDR2 FYNNEI, per germline. Comment on this clone: What it binds is not known.

The V call is TRBV2, the J call TRBJ1-2, with TRBD1 matching over 7 bases. The sequence derives from an adult in good health. The input for sequencing was peripheral blood, taken on day 0 of AZD1222 vaccination. The CDR3 DNA is TGTGCCAGCTCAGGGGAGGGGGCCTTCAACCAAAATGGCTACACCTTC. Amino acid sequence: CASSGEGAFNQNGYTF.